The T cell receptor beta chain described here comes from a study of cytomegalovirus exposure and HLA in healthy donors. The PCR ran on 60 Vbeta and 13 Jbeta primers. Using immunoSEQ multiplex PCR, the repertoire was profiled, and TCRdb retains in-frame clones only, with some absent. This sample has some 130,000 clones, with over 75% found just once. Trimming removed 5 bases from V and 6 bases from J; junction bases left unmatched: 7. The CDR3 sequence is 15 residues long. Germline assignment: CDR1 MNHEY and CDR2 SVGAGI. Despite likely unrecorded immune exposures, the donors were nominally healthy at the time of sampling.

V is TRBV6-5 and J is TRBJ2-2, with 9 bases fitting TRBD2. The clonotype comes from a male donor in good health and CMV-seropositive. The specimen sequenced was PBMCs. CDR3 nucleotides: TGTGCCAGCAGTCCGGGGACTAGCTTTCCCGGGGAGCTGTTTTTT. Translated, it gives CASSPGTSFPGELFF.